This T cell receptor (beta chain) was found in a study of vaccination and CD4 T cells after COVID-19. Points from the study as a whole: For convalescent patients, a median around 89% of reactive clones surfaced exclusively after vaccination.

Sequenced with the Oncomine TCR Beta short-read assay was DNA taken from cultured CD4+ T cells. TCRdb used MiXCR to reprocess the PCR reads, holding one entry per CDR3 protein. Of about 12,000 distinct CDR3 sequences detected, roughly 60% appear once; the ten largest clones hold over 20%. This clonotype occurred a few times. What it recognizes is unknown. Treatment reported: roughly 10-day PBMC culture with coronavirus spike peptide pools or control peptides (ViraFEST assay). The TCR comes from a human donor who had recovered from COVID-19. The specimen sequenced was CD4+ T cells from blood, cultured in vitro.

The CDR3 protein is CASRRTGNTEAFF. The CDR3 DNA follows: TGTGCCAGCCGTCGTACAGGGAACACTGAAGCTTTCTTT. This chain links TRBV6-1 with TRBJ1-1, with D maybe TRBD1 (5 bases). V shed 8 bases and J shed 1 base, with 11 bases lying between them. The length of the CDR3 is 13 residues. Looked up from germline, CDR1 is MNHNS and CDR2 is SASEGT.